This T cell receptor (beta chain) was obtained from a study of immune cell composition in non-small cell lung cancer. Study-wide points: Top 10 clone scores and clonality were higher in squamous than adenocarcinoma.

V lost 6 bases to trimming and J lost 3 bases; unmatched junction nucleotides: 14. The CDR3 spans 17 residues. Looked up from germline, CDR1 is SQVTM and CDR2 is ANQGSEA. The repertoire was sequenced with immunoSEQ multiplex PCR; TCRdb's copy has only in-frame clones and lacks some. The sample has 8,000 or so clones; roughly 70% are singletons. The sample holds a few counts of this clone. Its antigen is still unknown. The TCR sequence derives from a human donor with non-small cell lung cancer. V and J are TRBV29-1 and TRBJ2-1; 10 bases agree with TRBD2. Sequenced sample: lung tumor tissue. The CDR3 DNA is TGCAGCGTGGAAATTTCCCTAGCGGGGGAGCTCTACAATGAGCAGTTCTTC. Protein product: CSVEISLAGELYNEQFF.